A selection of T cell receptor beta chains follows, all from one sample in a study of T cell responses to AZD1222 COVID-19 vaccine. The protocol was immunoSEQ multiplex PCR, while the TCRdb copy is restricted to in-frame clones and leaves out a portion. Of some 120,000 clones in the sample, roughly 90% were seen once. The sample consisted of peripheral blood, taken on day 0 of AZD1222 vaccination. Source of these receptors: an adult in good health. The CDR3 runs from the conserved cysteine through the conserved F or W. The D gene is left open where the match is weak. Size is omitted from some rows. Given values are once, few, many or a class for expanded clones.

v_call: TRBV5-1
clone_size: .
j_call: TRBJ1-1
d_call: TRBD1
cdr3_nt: TGCGCCAGCAGCCAACAGGGGAGGGCTGAAGCTTTCTTT
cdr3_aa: CASSQQGRAEAFF

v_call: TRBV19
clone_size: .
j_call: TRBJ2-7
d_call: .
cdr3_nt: TGTGCCAGTAGTACAAGGGACAGGGCGACTAGCGGTGCCTACGAGCAGTACTTC
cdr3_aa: CASSTRDRATSGAYEQYF

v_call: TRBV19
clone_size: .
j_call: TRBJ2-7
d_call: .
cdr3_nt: TGTGCCAGTAGTCCGGGACTGACTTACGAGCAGTACTTC
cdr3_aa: CASSPGLTYEQYF

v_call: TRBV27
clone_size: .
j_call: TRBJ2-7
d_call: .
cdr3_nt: TGTGCCAGCAGTAGGGCCCGAGAGGGTTTCCACGAGCAGTACTTC
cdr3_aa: CASSRAREGFHEQYF

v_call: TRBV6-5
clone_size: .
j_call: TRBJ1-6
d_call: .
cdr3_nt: TGTGCCAGCCCAGTTAGGAAGGGTTGTTCACCCCTCCACTTT
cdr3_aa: CASPVRKGCSPLHF

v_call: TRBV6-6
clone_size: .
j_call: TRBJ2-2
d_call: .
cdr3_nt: TGTGCCAGCAGTTATGGTATTCCGACGAACACCGGGGAGCTGTTTTTT
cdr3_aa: CASSYGIPTNTGELFF

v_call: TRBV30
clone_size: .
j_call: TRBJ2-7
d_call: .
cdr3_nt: TGTGCCTGGAGTGCAAGAGTATCCTACGAGCAGTACTTC
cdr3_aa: CAWSARVSYEQYF

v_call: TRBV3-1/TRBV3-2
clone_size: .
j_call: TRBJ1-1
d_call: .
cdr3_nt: TGTGCCAGCAGCCTTTTAGACCCGAACACTGAAGCTTTCTTT
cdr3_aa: CASSLLDPNTEAFF

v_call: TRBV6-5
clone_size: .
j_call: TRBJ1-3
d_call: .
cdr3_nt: TGTGCCAGCAGCACAGGGACTGGAAACACCATATATTTT
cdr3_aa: CASSTGTGNTIYF

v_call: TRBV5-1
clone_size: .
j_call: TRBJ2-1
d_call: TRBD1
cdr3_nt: TGCGCCAGCAGCCAAGACAGGGTGGACTACAATGAGCAGTTCTTC
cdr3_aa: CASSQDRVDYNEQFF

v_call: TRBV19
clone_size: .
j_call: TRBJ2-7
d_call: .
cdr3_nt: TGTGCCAGTAGTACTACTAGCAATTCCTACGAGCAGTACTTC
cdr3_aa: CASSTTSNSYEQYF

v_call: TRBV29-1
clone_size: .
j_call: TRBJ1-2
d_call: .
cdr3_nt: TGCAGCGTTGAAGATCGGCCCCGAAACTATGGCTACACCTTC
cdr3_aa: CSVEDRPRNYGYTF

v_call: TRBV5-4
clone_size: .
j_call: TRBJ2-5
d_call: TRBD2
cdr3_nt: TGTGCCAGCAGCTTGAAGACTAGCAAAGAGACCCAGTACTTC
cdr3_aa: CASSLKTSKETQYF

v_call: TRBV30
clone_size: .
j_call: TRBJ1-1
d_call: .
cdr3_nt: TGTGCCTGGAACCGAGCAGTTAACACTGAAGCTTTCTTT
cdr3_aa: CAWNRAVNTEAFF

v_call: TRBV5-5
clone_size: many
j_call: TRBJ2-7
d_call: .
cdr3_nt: TGTGCCAGCAGCTTGGTGGGCGGGACTCTCGTCTACGAGCAGTACTTC
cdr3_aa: CASSLVGGTLVYEQYF

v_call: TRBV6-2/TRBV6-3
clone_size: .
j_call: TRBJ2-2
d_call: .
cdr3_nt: TGTGCCAGCAGTTACGGCCTAAGGCAGTTTCGGTTGACCGGGGAGCTGTTTTTT
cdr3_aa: CASSYGLRQFRLTGELFF

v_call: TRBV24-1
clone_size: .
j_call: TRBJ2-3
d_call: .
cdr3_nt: TGTGCCACCCAAAATACAGATACGCAGTATTTT
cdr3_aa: CATQNTDTQYF

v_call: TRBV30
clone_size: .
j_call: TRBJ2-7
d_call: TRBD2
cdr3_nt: TGTGCCTGGAAAAGCGGGGTGCTGGGCGAGCAGTACTTC
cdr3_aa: CAWKSGVLGEQYF

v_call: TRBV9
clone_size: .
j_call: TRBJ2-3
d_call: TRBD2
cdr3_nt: TGTGCCAGCAGCGAAACTAGCGGGAGCACAGATACGCAGTATTTT
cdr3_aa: CASSETSGSTDTQYF

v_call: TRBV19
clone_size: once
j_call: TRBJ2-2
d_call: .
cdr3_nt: TGTGCCAGTAGTATCACAGGGAAGGCCGGGGAGCTGTTTTTT
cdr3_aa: CASSITGKAGELFF

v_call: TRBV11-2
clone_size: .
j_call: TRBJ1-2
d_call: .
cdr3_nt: TGTGCCAGCAGCTCTTGGACAGTATATGGCTACACCTTC
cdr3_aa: CASSSWTVYGYTF

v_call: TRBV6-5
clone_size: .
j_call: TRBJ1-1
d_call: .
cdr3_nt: TGTGCCAGTCGGAGGGGACTGTACACTGAAGCTTTCTTT
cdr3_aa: CASRRGLYTEAFF

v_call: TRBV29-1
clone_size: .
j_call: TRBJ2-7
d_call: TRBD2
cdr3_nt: TGCAGCGTTGGGACTAGCGGGAGGGGGGGACCGTACGAGCAGTACTTC
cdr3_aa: CSVGTSGRGGPYEQYF

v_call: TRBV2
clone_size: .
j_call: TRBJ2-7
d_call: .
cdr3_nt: TGTGCCAGCAGTTCGGGAGCCTACGAGCAGTACTTC
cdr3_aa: CASSSGAYEQYF

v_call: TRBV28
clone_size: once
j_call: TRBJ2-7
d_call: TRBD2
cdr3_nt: TGTGCCAGCAGCCCATCCAGGCGGGGGGCGGCCCACGAGCAGTACTTC
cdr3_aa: CASSPSRRGAAHEQYF

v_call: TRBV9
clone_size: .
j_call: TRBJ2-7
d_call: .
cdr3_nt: TGTGCCAGCAGCGTAGAGGAGGGGCCCTACGAGCAGTACTTC
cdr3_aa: CASSVEEGPYEQYF

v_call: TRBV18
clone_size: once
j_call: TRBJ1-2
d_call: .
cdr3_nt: TGTGCCAGCTCAAGTGGCTACACCTTC
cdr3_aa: CASSSGYTF

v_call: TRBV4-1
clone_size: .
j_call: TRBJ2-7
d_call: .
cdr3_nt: TGCGCCAGCCAACAGGTGGGATCCTACGAGCAGTACTTC
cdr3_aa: CASQQVGSYEQYF

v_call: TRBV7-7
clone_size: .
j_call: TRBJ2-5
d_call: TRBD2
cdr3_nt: TGTGCTAGCAGCTTCCCCCCAGCGGGAGGTGGGGAGACCCAGTACTTC
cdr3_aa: CASSFPPAGGGETQYF

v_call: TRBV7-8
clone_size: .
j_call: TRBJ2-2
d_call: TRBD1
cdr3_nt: TGTGCATCCGGGACAGGGAGCGGGGAGCTGTTTTTT
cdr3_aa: CASGTGSGELFF

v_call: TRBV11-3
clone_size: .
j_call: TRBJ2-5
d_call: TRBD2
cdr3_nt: TGTGCCAGCAGCTCCCGGACTAGCGGACAAGAGACCCAGTACTTC
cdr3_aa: CASSSRTSGQETQYF

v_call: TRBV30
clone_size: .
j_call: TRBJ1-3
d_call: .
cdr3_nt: TGTGCCTGGAGATGGGGGTCTGGAAACACCATATATTTT
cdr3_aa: CAWRWGSGNTIYF

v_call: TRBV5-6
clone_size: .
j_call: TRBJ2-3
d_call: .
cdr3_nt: TGTGCCAGCAGCCTTGAGCGAACGACAGATACGCAGTATTTT
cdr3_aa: CASSLERTTDTQYF

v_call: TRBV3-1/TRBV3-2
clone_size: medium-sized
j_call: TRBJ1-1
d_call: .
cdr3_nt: TGTGCCAGCAGCCAAACCACAGCTGTCGCTGAAGCTTTCTTT
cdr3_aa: CASSQTTAVAEAFF

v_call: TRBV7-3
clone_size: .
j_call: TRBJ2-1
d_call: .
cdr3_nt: TGTGCCAGCAGCTTAGCCCCCCCTAGCTCCTACAATGAGCAGTTCTTC
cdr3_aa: CASSLAPPSSYNEQFF

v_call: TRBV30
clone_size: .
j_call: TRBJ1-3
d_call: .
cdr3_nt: TGTGCCTGGAGTCCAGGGACCAGAAACACCATATATTTT
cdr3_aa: CAWSPGTRNTIYF

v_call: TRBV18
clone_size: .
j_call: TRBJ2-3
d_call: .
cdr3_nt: TGTGCCAGCTCACTAGGGTACGATACGCAGTATTTT
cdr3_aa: CASSLGYDTQYF

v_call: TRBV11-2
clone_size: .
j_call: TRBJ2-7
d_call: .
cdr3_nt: TGTGCCAGCAGCCCCACAAGGGCTGCAGACGAGCAGTACTTC
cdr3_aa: CASSPTRAADEQYF

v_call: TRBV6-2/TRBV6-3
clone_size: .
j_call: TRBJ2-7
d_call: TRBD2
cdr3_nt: TGTGCCAGCAGTTTCAGCGGGGGGATCTCAAAGCTCTACGAGCAGTACTTC
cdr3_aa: CASSFSGGISKLYEQYF

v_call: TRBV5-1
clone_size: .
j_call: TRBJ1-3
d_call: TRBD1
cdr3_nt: TGCGCCAGCAGCTTGACAGGGGGCCTTGGAAACACCATATATTTT
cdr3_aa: CASSLTGGLGNTIYF

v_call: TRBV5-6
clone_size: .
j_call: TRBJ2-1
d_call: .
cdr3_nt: TGTGCCAGCAGCCCTGACTCCTACAATGAGCAGTTCTTC
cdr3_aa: CASSPDSYNEQFF

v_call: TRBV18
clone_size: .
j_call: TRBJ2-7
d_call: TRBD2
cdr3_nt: TGTGCCAGCTCACCCGGACGGGGAGGGGAGCAGTACTTC
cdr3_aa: CASSPGRGGEQYF

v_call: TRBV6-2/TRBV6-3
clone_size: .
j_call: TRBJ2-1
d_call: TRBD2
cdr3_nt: TGTGCCAGCAGTTACGGATCTAGCGGGTTGAATGAGCAGTTCTTC
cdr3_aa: CASSYGSSGLNEQFF

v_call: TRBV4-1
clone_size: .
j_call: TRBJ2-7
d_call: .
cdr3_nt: TGCGCCAGCAGCCAAGTTGGAGGCGAGCAGTACTTC
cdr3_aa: CASSQVGGEQYF

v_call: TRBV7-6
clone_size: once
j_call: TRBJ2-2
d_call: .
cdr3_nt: TGTGCCAGCAGCCTTCAGTACACCGGGGAGCTGTTTTTT
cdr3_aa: CASSLQYTGELFF

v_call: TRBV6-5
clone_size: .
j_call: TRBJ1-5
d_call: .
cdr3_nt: TGTGCCAGCAGCTTGCCTTATCAGCCCCAGCATTTT
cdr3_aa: CASSLPYQPQHF

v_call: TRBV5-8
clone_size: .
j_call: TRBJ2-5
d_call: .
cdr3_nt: TGTGCCAGCAGCACCTATTACCGGGAAAGGGGAGAGACCCAGTACTTC
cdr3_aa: CASSTYYRERGETQYF

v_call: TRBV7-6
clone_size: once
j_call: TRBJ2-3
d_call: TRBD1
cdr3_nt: TGTGCCAGCAGCTTAACGGGACAGTACACAGATACGCAGTATTTT
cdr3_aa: CASSLTGQYTDTQYF

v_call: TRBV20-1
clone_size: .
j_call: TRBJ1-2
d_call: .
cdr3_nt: TGCAGTGCTAGAGACAGGGAGGGCTACACCTTC
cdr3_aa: CSARDREGYTF